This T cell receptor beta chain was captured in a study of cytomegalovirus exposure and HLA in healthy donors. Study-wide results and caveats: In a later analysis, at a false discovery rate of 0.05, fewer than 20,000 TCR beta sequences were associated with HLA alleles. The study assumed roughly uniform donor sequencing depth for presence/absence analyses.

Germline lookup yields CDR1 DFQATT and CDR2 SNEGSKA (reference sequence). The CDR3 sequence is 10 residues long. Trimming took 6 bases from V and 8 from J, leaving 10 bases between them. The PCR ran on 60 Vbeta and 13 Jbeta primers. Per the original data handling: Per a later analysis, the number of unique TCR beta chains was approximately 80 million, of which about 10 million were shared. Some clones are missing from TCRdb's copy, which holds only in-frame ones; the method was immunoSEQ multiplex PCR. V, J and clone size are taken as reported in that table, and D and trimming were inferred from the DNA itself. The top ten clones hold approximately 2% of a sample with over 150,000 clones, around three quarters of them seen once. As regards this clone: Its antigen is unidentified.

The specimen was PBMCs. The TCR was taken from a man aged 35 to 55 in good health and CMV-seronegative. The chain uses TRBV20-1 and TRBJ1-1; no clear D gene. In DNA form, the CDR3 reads TGCAGTGCCGGGGATTTAGAAGCTTTCTTT. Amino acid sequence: CSAGDLEAFF.